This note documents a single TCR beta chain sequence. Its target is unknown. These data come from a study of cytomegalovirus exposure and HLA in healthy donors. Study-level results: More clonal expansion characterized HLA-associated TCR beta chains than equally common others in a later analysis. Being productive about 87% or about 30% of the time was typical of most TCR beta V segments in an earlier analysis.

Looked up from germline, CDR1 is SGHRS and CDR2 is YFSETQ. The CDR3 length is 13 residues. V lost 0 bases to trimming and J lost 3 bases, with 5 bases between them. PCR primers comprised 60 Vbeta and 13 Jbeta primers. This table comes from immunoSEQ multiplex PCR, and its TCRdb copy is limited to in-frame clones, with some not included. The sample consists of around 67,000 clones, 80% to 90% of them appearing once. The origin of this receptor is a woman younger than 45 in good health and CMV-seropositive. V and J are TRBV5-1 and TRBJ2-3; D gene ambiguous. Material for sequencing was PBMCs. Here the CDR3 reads CASSLAGTDTQYF. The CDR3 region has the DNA TGCGCCAGCAGCTTGGCCGGTACAGATACGCAGTATTTT.